This T cell receptor beta chain is from a study of spatial heterogeneity in lung cancer. Trimming stripped 1 base from V and 0 bases from J, with 8 bases between. Germline CDR1 is SGHDT and CDR2 is YYEEEE. This CDR3 has 15 amino acids. Sample time point: blood at routine non-recurrence follow-up after resection. Unsorted whole RNA samples from tumor, nontumor lung or frozen PBMC were sequenced. TCRdb independently ran MiXCR on the 5' RACE reads; one entry per CDR3 protein. The sample yields over 95,000 distinct CDR3 sequences, roughly 10% seen once. This clonotype was found a few times. V and J are TRBV5-6 and TRBJ1-3; no clear D gene. This clonotype was obtained from a female donor with early-stage non-small cell lung cancer. Sequencing used PBMCs, obtained at follow-up. The CDR3 nucleotides read TGTGCCAGCAGCTTGTTGGAGTCCTCTGGAAACACCATATATTTT. Translation: CASSLLESSGNTIYF.